Shown below are 9 T cell receptor beta chains from a single sample sequenced in a study of cytomegalovirus exposure and HLA in healthy donors. 60 Vbeta and 13 Jbeta primers were used in PCR. Sequencing used immunoSEQ multiplex PCR; TCRdb keeps in-frame clones, though not all of them. The data show 110,000 to 150,000 clones, about 75% seen once. The specimen was PBMCs. The origin of the receptors is a woman aged 30 to 39 in good health and CMV-seronegative.

The J gene is TRBJ1-1, the V gene TRBV4-2; D may be TRBD1 (6 bases). Trimming removed 1 base from V and 11 bases from J, with 14 bases in between. This CDR3 comprises 13 residues. The germline CDR1 and CDR2 sequences are LGHNA and YNFKEQ. The CDR3 region is CASSQVGIGGAFF. In DNA, the CDR3 is TGTGCCAGCAGCCAAGTCGGAATTGGGGGCGCTTTCTTT.

V is TRBV6-1 and J is TRBJ1-5, with a tentative D call TRBD1 (6 bases). Germline V CDR1 and CDR2: MNHNS, SASEGT. The V end lost 4 bases, the J end lost 2 bases, and 12 bases lay between the germline ends. There are 15 residues in the CDR3. CDR3 sequence reads: CASSGGGGRNQPQHF. In nucleotides, the CDR3 is TGTGCCAGCAGTGGTGGGGGCGGTCGCAATCAGCCCCAGCATTTT.

J is TRBJ2-5 and V is TRBV5-1; TRBD2 matches 10 bases. V shed 3 bases, J shed 1 base, and the junction held 9 bases outside the gene matches. The CDR3 runs 17 residues. Germline CDR1 is SGHRS and CDR2 is YFSETQ. The chain's CDR3 is CASSSLPGLASQETQYF. Here the CDR3 DNA reads TGCGCCAGCAGCTCTCTCCCGGGACTAGCGTCCCAAGAGACCCAGTACTTC.

J is TRBJ2-3 and V is TRBV7-8; a weak D match, TRBD2 (7 bases). This CDR3 spans 15 amino acids. V was trimmed by 1 base and J by 4 bases, leaving 12 bases between them. Germline V gene lookup returns CDR1 SGHVS and CDR2 FQNEAQ. In nucleotides, the CDR3 is TGTGCCAGCAGCTTAGTCGGGGGGCAGGCAGATACGCAGTATTTT. Translation gives CASSLVGGQADTQYF.

CDR3 sequence (DNA): TGTGCCAGCAGCCAAGGACTAGCGGGAGGTGAAAATGAGCAGTTCTTC. Protein: CASSQGLAGGENEQFF. This sequence joins TRBV11-2 and TRBJ2-1; 14 nucleotides agree with TRBD2. V was pared by 5 bases and J by 7 bases, with 7 bases of the junction left unmatched. Germline values: CDR1 SGHAT, CDR2 FQNNGV. The CDR3 length is 16 residues. Drawing the rest from reference TRBV11-2 and TRBJ2-1, the complete variable domain is EAGVAQSPRYKIIEKRQSVAFWCNPISGHATLYWYQQILGQGPKLLIQFQNNGVVDDSQLPKDRFSAERLKGVDSTLKIQPAKLEDSAVYLCASSQGLAGGENEQFFGPGTRLTVL.

This clone was counted between two and nine times. The chain has TRBV18 and TRBJ2-3; D possibly corresponds to TRBD1 (5 bases). Trimming stripped 3 bases from V and 6 bases from J, with 7 bases between. The CDR3 covers 12 residues. Germline V CDR1 and CDR2: KGHSH, LQKENI. The CDR3 sequence: CASSPDSDTQYF. The CDR3 nucleotides are TGTGCCAGCTCACCTGACAGCGATACGCAGTATTTT.

V gene TRBV5-6 combines with J gene TRBJ2-3, with D tentatively TRBD1 (5 bases). The CDR3 totals 15 residues. The V and J ends lost 2 bases and 6 bases respectively, with 16 bases between them. Germline CDR1 reads SGHDT; CDR2 reads YYEEEE. DNA for the CDR3: TGTGCCAGCAGCTTCAACACCATCACAGGCGATACGCAGTATTTT. Translation: CASSFNTITGDTQYF.

The chain recombines TRBV7-9 with TRBJ1-1, with D possibly being TRBD1 (6 bases). The ends were cut back, 4 bases at V and 7 bases at J, with 19 bases in the middle. Germline values: CDR1 SEHNR, CDR2 FQNEAQ (reference sequence). CDR3 length: 15 residues. The CDR3 nucleotides read TGTGCCAGCAGCTCCCTCCTGCAGGGGTCTAGTGAAGCTTTCTTT. Its protein is CASSSLLQGSSEAFF.

The V call is TRBV11-2, the J call TRBJ2-1, with 8 nucleotides matching TRBD2. The germline gives CDR1 SGHAT, CDR2 FQNNGV. CDR3 length equals 15 residues. The J segment lost 6 bases and the V segment lost 3 bases, leaving 7 bases of the junction unmatched. CDR3 amino acids: CASSLGSGGVNEQFF. For the CDR3, the DNA is TGTGCCAGCAGCTTGGGAAGCGGGGGTGTCAATGAGCAGTTCTTC.